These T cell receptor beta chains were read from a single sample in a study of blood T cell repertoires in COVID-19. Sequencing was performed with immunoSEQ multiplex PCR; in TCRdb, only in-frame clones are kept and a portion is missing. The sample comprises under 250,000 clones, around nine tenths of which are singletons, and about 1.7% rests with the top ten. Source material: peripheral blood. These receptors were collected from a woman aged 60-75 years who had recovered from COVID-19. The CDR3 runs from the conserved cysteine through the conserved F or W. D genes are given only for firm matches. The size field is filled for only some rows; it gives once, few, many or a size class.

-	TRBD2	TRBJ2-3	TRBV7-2	CASSFRTSGGAVPNTQYF	TGTGCCAGCAGCTTTCGGACTAGCGGGGGGGCTGTTCCAAATACGCAGTATTTT
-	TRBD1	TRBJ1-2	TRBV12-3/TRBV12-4	CASLTGDRGGYTF	TGTGCCAGCCTGACAGGGGATAGAGGAGGCTACACCTTC
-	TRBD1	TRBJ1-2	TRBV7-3	CASSLPGGYGYTF	TGTGCCAGCAGCTTACCAGGGGGCTATGGCTACACCTTC
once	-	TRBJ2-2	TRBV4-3	CASSRSRGHTGELFF	TGCGCCAGCAGCCGGTCGCGGGGCCACACCGGGGAGCTGTTTTTT
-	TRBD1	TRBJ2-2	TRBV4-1	CASSRGQGNTGELFF	TGCGCCAGCAGCCGGGGACAGGGGAACACCGGGGAGCTGTTTTTT
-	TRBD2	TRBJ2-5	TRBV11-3	CASSLGGTGGQETQYF	TGTGCCAGCAGCTTAGGCGGTACGGGGGGGCAAGAGACCCAGTACTTC
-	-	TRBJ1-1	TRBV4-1	CASSPRRNRDTEAFF	TGCGCCAGCAGCCCTCGGAGGAATAGGGACACTGAAGCTTTCTTT
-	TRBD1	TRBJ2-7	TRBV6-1	CASSERGTGSYEQYF	TGTGCCAGCAGTGAAAGAGGGACAGGCTCCTACGAGCAGTACTTC
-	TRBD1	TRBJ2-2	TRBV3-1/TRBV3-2	CARGGTGRPGELFF	TGTGCCCGAGGGGGGACAGGGAGACCCGGGGAGCTGTTTTTT
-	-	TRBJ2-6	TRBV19	CASSIFYGISGANVLTF	TGTGCCAGTAGTATTTTCTACGGTATCTCTGGGGCCAACGTCCTGACTTTC